What follows are 31 T cell receptor beta chains derived from one specimen sequenced in a study of blood T cell repertoires in COVID-19. Method: immunoSEQ multiplex PCR; TCRdb's copy keeps in-frame clones and lacks some. The top ten clones hold roughly 4.2% of a sample with around 340,000 clones, 70% to 90% of them seen once. Sequenced: PBMCs or T cells enriched from blood (not recorded which). The receptors originated from a woman in her 40s with acute COVID-19.

CDR3 sequence: CATLRTGRSGNTIYF. The CDR3 DNA sequence: TGTGCCACCCTTAGGACAGGACGGTCTGGAAACACCATATATTTT. This sequence joins TRBV18 and TRBJ1-3; 7 bases align to TRBD1. The germline gives CDR1 KGHSH, CDR2 LQKENI. The CDR3 is 15 residues long. Germline trimming cut 10 bases from V and 1 base from J; bases unmatched to any gene: 10. The entire variable domain, with the rest obtained from reference TRBV18 and TRBJ1-3, is as follows: NAGVMQNPRHLVRRRGQEARLRCSPMKGHSHVYWYRQLPEEGLKFMVYLQKENIIDESGMPKERFSAEFPKEGPSILRIQQVVRGDSAAYFCATLRTGRSGNTIYFGEGSWLTVV.

This clone was detected only a few times. The chain employs TRBV6-6 and TRBJ1-1; 11 bases agree with TRBD1. Losses at the gene ends were 5 bases for V and 4 bases for J; bases not matched to a gene: 12. The CDR3 runs to 17 residues. CDR1 and CDR2 (germline): MNHNY, SVGAGI (reference sequence). CDR3 DNA: TGTGCCAGCAGTCGAACGGGACAGGGGGTTACGCTCACTGAAGCTTTCTTT. As protein: CASSRTGQGVTLTEAFF.

CDR3: CASSPQRGARTGELFF. The CDR3 DNA reads as TGTGCCAGCAGCCCCCAGCGGGGGGCTAGAACCGGGGAGCTGTTTTTT. The J gene is TRBJ2-2, the V gene TRBV5-8; 9 bases fit TRBD2. Germline assignment: CDR1 SGHTS and CDR2 YDEGEE. The CDR3 sequence is 16 residues long. After removal of 4 bases from V and 5 bases from J, the junction contained 9 bases not matched to a gene.

This chain links TRBV27 with TRBJ2-7; the D gene is possibly TRBD2 (6 bases). CDR3 length: 14 amino acids. Trimming removed 1 base from V and 4 bases from J, with 11 bases in between. From germline, CDR1 is MNHEY and CDR2 SMNVEV (reference sequence). CDR3 nucleotide sequence: TGTGCCAGCAGTTTATTCGGGAGACAGTACGAGCAGTACTTC. Translation gives CASSLFGRQYEQYF.

The CDR3: CASSKKTGGADWMQTQYF. The CDR3 nucleotides read TGTGCCAGCAGCAAAAAGACAGGGGGCGCGGATTGGATGCAGACCCAGTACTTC. The J gene is TRBJ2-5, the V gene TRBV7-2; 10 bases match TRBD1. The V gene end was trimmed by 5 bases and the J gene end by 6 bases; junction bases not matched to a gene: 18. This CDR3 contains 18 residues. Per the germline V gene, CDR1 is SGHTA and CDR2 is FQGNSA.

This sequence joins TRBV7-8 and TRBJ1-1; D remains ambiguous. Germline V lookup: CDR1 SGHVS, CDR2 FQNEAQ. The CDR3 runs to 13 residues. Trimming shortened V by 7 bases and J by 2 bases, and 11 bases separated the two germline ends. CDR3 residues: CASKGDRNTEAFF. For the CDR3, the DNA is TGTGCCAGCAAGGGAGACCGAAACACTGAAGCTTTCTTT.

CDR3 sequence (DNA): TGTGCCAGCAGCTTAGACGGGAGGATCTCCTACGAGCAGTACTTC. Amino acids: CASSLDGRISYEQYF. This chain joins TRBV7-2 and TRBJ2-7, with 7 bases identical to TRBD2. Trimming took 1 base from V and 0 from J; bases not matched to a gene: 3. The CDR3 totals 15 residues. Per the germline V gene, CDR1 is SGHTA and CDR2 is FQGNSA.

V usage is TRBV6-5 and J usage is TRBJ2-7; a possible D gene is TRBD2 (5 bases). The length of the CDR3 is 12 residues. From germline, CDR1 is MNHEY and CDR2 SVGAGI. Trimming removed 5 bases at V and 6 bases at J, with 11 bases between. In DNA, the CDR3 is TGTGCCAGCAGTAGGACCCGGGGCGAGCAGTACTTC. Translating gives CASSRTRGEQYF.

This clone was detected only once. The chain links TRBV4-2 to TRBJ2-1; 16 nucleotides line up with TRBD2. The CDR3 spans 17 residues. Germline loops: CDR1 LGHNA, CDR2 YNFKEQ. The V segment lost 9 bases and the J segment 2 bases; nucleotides outside the gene matches: 7. The CDR3 sequence is CARKGLAGGTPYNEQFF. In DNA, the CDR3 is TGTGCCAGGAAGGGACTAGCGGGAGGGACCCCCTACAATGAGCAGTTCTTC.

This chain uses TRBV27 with TRBJ2-1; the match to TRBD2 covers 8 bases. V was clipped by 6 bases and J by 2 bases; unmatched bases: 9. CDR1 is MNHEY and CDR2 is SMNVEV in the germline V gene (reference sequence). This CDR3 has 16 amino acids. DNA for the CDR3: TGTGCCAGCAGGTCCAGGGGACTAGGGGCCTACAATGAGCAGTTCTTC. Amino acid sequence: CASRSRGLGAYNEQFF.

This chain links TRBV21-1 with TRBJ2-5; TRBD2, as called in the table, went unchecked against the DNA. TRBV21-1 is termed a pseudogene. CDR3 length equals 17 residues. CDR3 DNA sequence: TGTGCCAGCAGCCCTTCCGGCGGCGGGAGTCGGCAAGAGACCCAGTACTTC. Its translation: CASSPSGGGSRQETQYF.

The rearrangement links TRBV28 to TRBJ2-2; the D gene is possibly TRBD1 (5 bases). Germline CDR1 reads MDHEN; CDR2 reads SYDVKM. Trimming pared 1 base from V and 7 bases from J, leaving 10 bases between. The CDR3 consists of 14 residues. This CDR3 is CASSLSTVRGELFF. Written as DNA, the CDR3 is TGTGCCAGCAGTTTATCGACAGTCCGCGGGGAGCTGTTTTTT.

J is TRBJ2-1 and V is TRBV12-5; 9 bases map to TRBD1. CDR3 length: 20 residues. From germline, CDR1 is LGHNT and CDR2 FRNRAP. The junction had 18 bases not matched to a gene; V was cut back by 1 base and J by 5 bases. CDR3 DNA: TGTGCTAGTGGTTTGGGTACCCACGGCCCAGACAGGGGGATAGACAATGAGCAGTTCTTC. Protein: CASGLGTHGPDRGIDNEQFF.

The V and J genes are TRBV5-6 and TRBJ1-5, with 7 bases aligning to TRBD1. This CDR3 comprises 14 residues. The junction had 2 bases not matched to a gene; V was cut back by 1 base and J by 4 bases. Germline values: CDR1 SGHDT, CDR2 YYEEEE. The CDR3 protein is CASSLMTGNQPQHF. In DNA form, the CDR3 reads TGTGCCAGCAGCTTGATGACAGGGAATCAGCCCCAGCATTTT.

The V call is TRBV11-3, the J call TRBJ2-1, with 10 bases identical to TRBD2. The CDR3 covers 16 residues. CDR1 and CDR2 (germline): SGHNT, YENEEA. V was pared by 1 base and J by 9 bases, with 9 bases of the junction left unmatched. CDR3 nucleotides: TGTGCCAGCAGCTTAGGATCTAGCGGGGGTATCTCTGAGCAGTTCTTC. This gives the protein CASSLGSSGGISEQFF.

The genes are TRBV3-1 (or the pseudogene TRBV3-2) and TRBJ1-1; D gene uncertain. The CDR3 spans 11 residues. Germline V gene data show CDR1 as LGHDT and CDR2 as YNNKEL (reference sequence). The ends were cut back, 8 bases at V and 1 base at J, with 5 bases in the middle. Here the CDR3 reads CASVRNTEAFF. The CDR3 DNA sequence: TGTGCCAGCGTCCGGAACACTGAAGCTTTCTTT.

This clone was seen a few times. This chain links TRBV18 with TRBJ1-1; 8 bases align to TRBD1. Germline V CDR1 and CDR2: KGHSH, LQKENI. Trimming cost V 3 bases and J 6 bases; bases outside gene matches: 6. This CDR3 is 14 amino acids long. CDR3: CASSPPGQAPEAFF. In nucleotides, the CDR3 is TGTGCCAGCTCACCTCCGGGACAGGCGCCTGAAGCTTTCTTT.

V gene TRBV6-1 combines with J gene TRBJ2-3; 7 bases line up with TRBD2. This CDR3 is 14 amino acids long. Germline lookup yields CDR1 MNHNS and CDR2 SASEGT. With 1 base clipped from V and 2 bases from J, the junction kept 0 bases outside the gene matches. In DNA, the CDR3 is TGTGCCAGCAGTGAAGAGCGGGACACAGATACGCAGTATTTT. Translated, it gives CASSEERDTDTQYF.

The chain employs TRBV5-4 and TRBJ2-3, with 7 nucleotides matching TRBD1. V was clipped by 4 bases and J by 3 bases; unmatched bases: 8. The germline V gene has CDR1 SGHNT and CDR2 YYREEE (reference sequence). The CDR3 loop spans 15 amino acids. The CDR3 bases are TGTGCCAGCAGCCCAGAGGGGGCTCGGACAGATACGCAGTATTTT. It translates to CASSPEGARTDTQYF.

The chain has TRBV4-3 and TRBJ1-3; no clear D gene. The CDR3 length is 15 residues. Trimming removed 0 bases from V and 0 bases from J, with 6 bases in between. Germline assignment: CDR1 LGHNA and CDR2 YSLEER. CDR3 DNA: TGCGCCAGCAGCCAAGACTTCCTCTCTGGAAACACCATATATTTT. Its translation: CASSQDFLSGNTIYF.

The chain is built from TRBV6-2 or TRBV6-3 and TRBJ2-3; D possibly corresponds to TRBD2 (6 bases). There are 13 residues in the CDR3. The germline V gene encodes CDR1 MNHEY and CDR2 SVGEGT. Trimming removed 6 bases at V and 4 bases at J, with 11 bases between. Written as DNA, the CDR3 is TGTGCCAGCAGCCGACTAGAAGCAGATACGCAGTATTTT. It is translated as CASSRLEADTQYF.

The chain employs TRBV28 and TRBJ1-4, with D possibly being TRBD1 (5 bases). The CDR3 has 15 amino acids. The germline V gene encodes CDR1 MDHEN and CDR2 SYDVKM. The germline V and J ends were trimmed by 2 bases and 5 bases, with 12 bases remaining between them. The CDR3 region is CASSLGGGGNEKLFF. CDR3 bases: TGTGCCAGCAGTTTAGGGGGAGGTGGGAATGAAAAACTGTTTTTT.

The chain employs TRBV5-6 and TRBJ1-1; D perhaps matches TRBD1 (6 bases). Trimming stripped 4 bases from V and 2 bases from J, with 18 bases between. This CDR3 is 16 amino acids long. Germline V gene lookup returns CDR1 SGHDT and CDR2 YYEEEE. CDR3 bases: TGTGCCAGCAGCCCTGGGGGCCAGGGGAGAAACACTGAAGCTTTCTTT. Amino acids: CASSPGGQGRNTEAFF.

This chain joins TRBV4-3 and TRBJ2-1, with 9 bases fitting TRBD2. CDR1 and CDR2 from the germline V gene are LGHNA and YSLEER. After removal of 0 bases from V and 4 bases from J, the junction contained 10 bases not matched to a gene. CDR3 length: 18 amino acids. The CDR3 loop reads CASSQEVRLAGYYNEQFF. CDR3 nucleotides: TGCGCCAGCAGCCAAGAAGTTCGCCTAGCGGGATATTACAATGAGCAGTTCTTC.

This chain connects TRBV10-3 to TRBJ2-3; 9 bases are a match to TRBD1. This CDR3 contains 14 residues. The germline V gene encodes CDR1 ENHRY and CDR2 SYGVKD. V lost 4 bases and J lost 3; bases outside the gene matches: 2. CDR3 nucleotides: TGTGCCATCAGTGGTGGGACAGGGACAGATACGCAGTATTTT. As protein: CAISGGTGTDTQYF.

The rearrangement joins TRBV11-3 to TRBJ1-1; a possible D gene is TRBD1 (6 bases). Germline values: CDR1 SGHNT, CDR2 YENEEA. The CDR3 sequence is 14 residues long. Trimming shortened V by 3 bases and J by 2 bases, and 10 bases separated the two germline ends. The CDR3 DNA reads TGTGCCAGCAGCTTGGGGGGGGCCAACACTGAAGCTTTCTTT. Translation: CASSLGGANTEAFF.

V gene TRBV7-8 combines with J gene TRBJ2-7, with 7 nucleotides matching TRBD1. The germline V gene encodes CDR1 SGHVS and CDR2 FQNEAQ. The CDR3 loop spans 17 amino acids. V lost 5 bases and J lost 1; bases outside the gene matches: 14. The CDR3 nucleotides read TGTGCCAGCAGCCCCCAATACCGACAGGGCCGTTCCTACGAGCAGTACTTC. This codes for CASSPQYRQGRSYEQYF.

V usage is TRBV2 and J usage is TRBJ2-7; 9 positions agree with TRBD1. Per germline, CDR1 SNHLY and CDR2 FYNNEI. The CDR3 extends over 12 amino acids. V lost 8 bases, J lost 2 bases, and 1 base stayed unmatched. The CDR3 sequence is CASRDRAYEQYF. The CDR3 bases are TGTGCCAGCCGGGACAGGGCCTACGAGCAGTACTTC.

The count of this clone is one. J is TRBJ1-2 and V is TRBV6-1; 9 bases are a match to TRBD1. The CDR3 is made up of 16 amino acids. Germline assignment: CDR1 MNHNS and CDR2 SASEGT. Trimming removed 2 bases from V and 5 bases from J; junction bases left unmatched: 9. CDR3 nucleotides: TGTGCCAGCAGTGAACAACAGGGGGCTGGAGGTTATGGCTACACCTTC. It yields the protein CASSEQQGAGGYGYTF.

This clone was seen a few times. This rearrangement joins TRBV5-1 to TRBJ2-1, with 16 positions matching TRBD2. The CDR3 has 18 amino acids. Unmatched junction bases numbered 9, after V lost 3 bases and J lost 6 bases. The germline V gene encodes CDR1 SGHRS and CDR2 YFSETQ. CDR3 residues: CASSSGLAGGFVSNEQFF. In DNA, the CDR3 is TGCGCCAGCAGCTCGGGACTAGCGGGAGGGTTTGTTTCCAATGAGCAGTTCTTC. The full variable domain, with the rest looked up from reference TRBV5-1 and TRBJ2-1, is KAGVTQTPRYLIKTRGQQVTLSCSPISGHRSVSWYQQTPGQGLQFLFEYFSETQRNKGNFPGRFSGRQFSNSRSEMNVSTLELGDSALYLCASSSGLAGGFVSNEQFFGPGTRLTVL.

The rearrangement links TRBV28 to TRBJ1-4, with unresolved D. Germline loops: CDR1 MDHEN, CDR2 SYDVKM. V was clipped by 11 bases and J by 0 bases, with 10 bases between them. CDR3 length: 13 residues. Here the CDR3 DNA reads TGTGCCGAGTCACCCGCAACTAATGAAAAACTGTTTTTT. Translated: CAESPATNEKLFF.